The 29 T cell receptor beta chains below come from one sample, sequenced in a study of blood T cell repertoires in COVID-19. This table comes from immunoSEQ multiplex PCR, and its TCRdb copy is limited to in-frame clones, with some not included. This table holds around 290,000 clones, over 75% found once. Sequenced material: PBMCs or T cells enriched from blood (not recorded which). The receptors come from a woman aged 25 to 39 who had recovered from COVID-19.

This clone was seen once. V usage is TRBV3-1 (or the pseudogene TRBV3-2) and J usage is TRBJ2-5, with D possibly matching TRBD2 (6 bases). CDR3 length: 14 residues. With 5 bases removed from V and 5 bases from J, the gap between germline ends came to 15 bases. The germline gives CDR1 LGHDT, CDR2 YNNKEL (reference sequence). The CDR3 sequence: CASSMRAAGETQYF. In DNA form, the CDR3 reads TGTGCCAGCAGCATGAGGGCAGCGGGCGAGACCCAGTACTTC.

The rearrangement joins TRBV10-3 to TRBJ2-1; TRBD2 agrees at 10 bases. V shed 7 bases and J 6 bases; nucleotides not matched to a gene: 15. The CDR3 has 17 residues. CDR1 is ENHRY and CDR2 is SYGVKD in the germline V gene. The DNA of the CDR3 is TGTGCCATCAAAACCACAGGGCTAGCGGGGGAATCCAATGAGCAGTTCTTC. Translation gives CAIKTTGLAGESNEQFF.

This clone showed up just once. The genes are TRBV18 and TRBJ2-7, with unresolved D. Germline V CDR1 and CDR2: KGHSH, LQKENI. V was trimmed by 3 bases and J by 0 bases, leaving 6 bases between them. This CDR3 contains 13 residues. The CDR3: CASSPSVSYEQYF. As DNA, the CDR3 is TGTGCCAGCTCACCTTCAGTCTCCTACGAGCAGTACTTC.

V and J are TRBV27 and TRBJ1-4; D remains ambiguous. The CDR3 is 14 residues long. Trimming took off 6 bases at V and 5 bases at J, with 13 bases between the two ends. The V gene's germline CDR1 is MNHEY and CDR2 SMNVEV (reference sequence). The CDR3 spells CASSNGRRNEKLFF. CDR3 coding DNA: TGTGCCAGCAGCAATGGGAGGAGAAATGAAAAACTGTTTTTT.

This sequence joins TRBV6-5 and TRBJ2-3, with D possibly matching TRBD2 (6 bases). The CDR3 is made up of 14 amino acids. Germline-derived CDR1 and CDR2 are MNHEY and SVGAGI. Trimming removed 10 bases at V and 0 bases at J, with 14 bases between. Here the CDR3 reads CATRLGSSTDTQYF. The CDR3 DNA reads TGTGCCACCCGACTAGGGTCTAGCACAGATACGCAGTATTTT.

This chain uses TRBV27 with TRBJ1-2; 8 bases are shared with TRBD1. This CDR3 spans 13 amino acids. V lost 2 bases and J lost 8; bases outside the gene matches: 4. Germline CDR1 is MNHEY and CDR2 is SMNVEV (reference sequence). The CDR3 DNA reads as TGTGCCAGCAGTTTAAGGACAGGGTACGGCTACACCTTC. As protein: CASSLRTGYGYTF.

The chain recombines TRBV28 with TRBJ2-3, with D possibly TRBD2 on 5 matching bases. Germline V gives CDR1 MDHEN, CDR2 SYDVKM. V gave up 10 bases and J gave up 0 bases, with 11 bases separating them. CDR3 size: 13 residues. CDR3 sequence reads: CAIGEISTDTQYF. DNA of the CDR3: TGTGCCATCGGGGAGATCAGCACAGATACGCAGTATTTT.

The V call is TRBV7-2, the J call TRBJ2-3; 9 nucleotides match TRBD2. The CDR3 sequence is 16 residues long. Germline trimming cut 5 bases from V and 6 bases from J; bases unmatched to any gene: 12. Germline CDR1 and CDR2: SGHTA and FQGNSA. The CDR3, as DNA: TGTGCCAGCAGCCTTTCGAGCGGGGGGAATGGGGATACGCAGTATTTT. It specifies CASSLSSGGNGDTQYF.

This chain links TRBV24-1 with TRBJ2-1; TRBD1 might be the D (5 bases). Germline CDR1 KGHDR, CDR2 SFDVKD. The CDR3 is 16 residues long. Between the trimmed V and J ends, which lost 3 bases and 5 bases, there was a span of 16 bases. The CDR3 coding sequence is TGTGCCACCAGTGATGGGTGGGGCCGGGCGGACAATGAGCAGTTCTTC. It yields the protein CATSDGWGRADNEQFF.

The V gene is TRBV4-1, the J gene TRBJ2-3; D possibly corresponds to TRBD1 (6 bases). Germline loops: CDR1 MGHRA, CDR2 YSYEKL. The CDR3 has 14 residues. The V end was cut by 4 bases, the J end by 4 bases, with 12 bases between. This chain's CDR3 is CASSLTGTADTQYF. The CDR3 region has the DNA TGCGCCAGCAGCCTCACAGGGACGGCAGATACGCAGTATTTT.

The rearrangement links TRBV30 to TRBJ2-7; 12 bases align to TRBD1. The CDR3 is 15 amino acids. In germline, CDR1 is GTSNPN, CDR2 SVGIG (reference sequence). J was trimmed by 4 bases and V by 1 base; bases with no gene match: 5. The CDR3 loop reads CAWSAVGQGAYEQYF. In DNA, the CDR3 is TGTGCCTGGAGTGCCGTGGGACAGGGGGCGTACGAGCAGTACTTC.

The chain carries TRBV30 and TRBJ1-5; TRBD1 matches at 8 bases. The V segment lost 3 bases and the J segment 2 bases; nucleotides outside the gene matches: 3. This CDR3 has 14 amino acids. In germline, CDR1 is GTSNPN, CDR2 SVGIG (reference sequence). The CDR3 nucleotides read TGTGCCTGGAGGCCAGGGGGCGGCAATCAGCCCCAGCATTTT. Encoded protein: CAWRPGGGNQPQHF.

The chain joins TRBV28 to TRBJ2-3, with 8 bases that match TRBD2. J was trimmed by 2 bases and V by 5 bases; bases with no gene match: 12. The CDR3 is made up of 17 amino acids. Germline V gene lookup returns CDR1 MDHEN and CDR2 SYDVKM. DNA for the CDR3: TGTGCCAGCAGTCGTCCCGGGACTAGTGAAAACACAGATACGCAGTATTTT. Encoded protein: CASSRPGTSENTDTQYF.

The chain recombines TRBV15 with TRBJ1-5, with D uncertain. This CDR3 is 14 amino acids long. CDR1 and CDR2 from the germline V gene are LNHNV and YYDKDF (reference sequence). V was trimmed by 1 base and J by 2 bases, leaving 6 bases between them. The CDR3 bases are TGTGCCACCAGCAGAGGGCAGGGCAATCAGCCCCAGCATTTT. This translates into CATSRGQGNQPQHF. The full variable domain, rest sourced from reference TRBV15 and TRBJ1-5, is DAMVIQNPRYQVTQFGKPVTLSCSQTLNHNVMYWYQQKSSQAPKLLFHYYDKDFNNEADTPDNFQSRRPNTSFCFLDIRSPGLGDTAMYLCATSRGQGNQPQHFGDGTRLSIL.

CDR3 sequence reads: CAWRDDRGSGSYNEQFF. The CDR3 coding sequence is TGTGCCTGGAGGGACGATAGGGGGTCCGGATCCTACAATGAGCAGTTCTTC. J is TRBJ2-1 and V is TRBV30; tentatively, D is TRBD1 (6 bases). The germline V and J ends were trimmed by 3 bases and 1 base, with 19 bases remaining between them. CDR1 and CDR2 (germline): GTSNPN, SVGIG (reference sequence). CDR3 length: 17 residues.

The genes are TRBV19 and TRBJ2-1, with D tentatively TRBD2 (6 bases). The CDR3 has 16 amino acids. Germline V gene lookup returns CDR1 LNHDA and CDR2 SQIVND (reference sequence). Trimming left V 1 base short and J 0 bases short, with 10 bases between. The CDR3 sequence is CASSIGFGSSYNEQFF. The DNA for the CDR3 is TGTGCCAGTAGTATAGGCTTCGGGAGCTCCTACAATGAGCAGTTCTTC.

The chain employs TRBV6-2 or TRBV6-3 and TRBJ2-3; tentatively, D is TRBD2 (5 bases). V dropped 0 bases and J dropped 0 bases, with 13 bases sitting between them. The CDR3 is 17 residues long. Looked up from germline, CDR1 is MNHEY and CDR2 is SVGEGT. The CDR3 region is CASSYSSRGGSTDTQYF. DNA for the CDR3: TGTGCCAGCAGTTACTCGAGTCGGGGTGGGAGCACAGATACGCAGTATTTT.

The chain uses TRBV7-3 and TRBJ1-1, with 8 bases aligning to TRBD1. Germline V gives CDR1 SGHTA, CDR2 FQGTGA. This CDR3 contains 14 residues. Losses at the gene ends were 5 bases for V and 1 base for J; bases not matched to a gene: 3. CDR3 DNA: TGTGCCAGCAGCCCCGGACAGGGGAACACTGAAGCTTTCTTT. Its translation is CASSPGQGNTEAFF.

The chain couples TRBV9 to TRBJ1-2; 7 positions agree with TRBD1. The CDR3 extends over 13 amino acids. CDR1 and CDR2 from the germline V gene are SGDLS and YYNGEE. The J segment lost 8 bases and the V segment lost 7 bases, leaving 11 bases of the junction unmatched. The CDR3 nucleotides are TGTGCCAGCGGCGACAGGGTTGGACAAGGCTACACCTTC. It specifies CASGDRVGQGYTF.

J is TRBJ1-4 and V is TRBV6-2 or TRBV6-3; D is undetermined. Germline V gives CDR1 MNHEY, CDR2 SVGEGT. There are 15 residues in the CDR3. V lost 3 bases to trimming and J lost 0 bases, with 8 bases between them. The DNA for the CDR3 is TGTGCCAGCAGTTATTACAGAGCAACTAATGAAAAACTGTTTTTT. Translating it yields CASSYYRATNEKLFF.

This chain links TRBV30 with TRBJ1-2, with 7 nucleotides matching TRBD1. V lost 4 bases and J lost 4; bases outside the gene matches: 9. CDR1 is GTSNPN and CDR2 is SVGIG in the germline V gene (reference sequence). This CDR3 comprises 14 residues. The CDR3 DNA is TGTGCCTGGAAGGAAGACAGGGTGGGCTATGGCTACACCTTC. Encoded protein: CAWKEDRVGYGYTF. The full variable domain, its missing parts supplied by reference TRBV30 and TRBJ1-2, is SQTIHQWPATLVQPVGSPLSLECTVEGTSNPNLYWYRQAAGRGLQLLFYSVGIGQISSEVPQNLSASRPQDRQFILSSKKLLLSDSGFYLCAWKEDRVGYGYTFGSGTRLTVV.

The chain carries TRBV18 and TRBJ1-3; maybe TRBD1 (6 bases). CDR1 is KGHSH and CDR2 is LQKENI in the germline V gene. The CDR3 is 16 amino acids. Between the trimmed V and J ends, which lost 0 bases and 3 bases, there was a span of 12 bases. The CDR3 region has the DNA TGTGCCAGCTCACCACCGGTCAGGGGTTATGGAAACACCATATATTTT. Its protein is CASSPPVRGYGNTIYF.

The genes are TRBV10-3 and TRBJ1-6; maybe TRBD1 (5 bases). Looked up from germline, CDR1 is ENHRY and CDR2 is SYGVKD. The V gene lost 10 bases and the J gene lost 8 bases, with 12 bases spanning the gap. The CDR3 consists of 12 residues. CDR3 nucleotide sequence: TGTGCCACGTCAGGGTTTGATTCACCCCTCCACTTT. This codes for CATSGFDSPLHF.

CDR3 protein: CASPGLCYGYTF. CDR3 bases: TGTGCCAGCCCTGGACTGTGCTATGGCTACACCTTC. The chain couples TRBV6-8 to TRBJ1-2; D ambiguous. Trimming stripped 8 bases from V and 4 bases from J, with 11 bases between. This CDR3 has 12 amino acids. CDR1 and CDR2 (germline): MNHGY, SAAAGT.

In DNA, the CDR3 is TGTGCCAGTAGTATAGTTAGCGGGAAGGGGACCCAGTACTTC. Protein: CASSIVSGKGTQYF. This chain connects TRBV19 to TRBJ2-5; 8 bases are a match to TRBD2. There are 14 residues in the CDR3. V was clipped by 1 base and J by 7 bases; unmatched bases: 5. The germline V gene has CDR1 LNHDA and CDR2 SQIVND (reference sequence).

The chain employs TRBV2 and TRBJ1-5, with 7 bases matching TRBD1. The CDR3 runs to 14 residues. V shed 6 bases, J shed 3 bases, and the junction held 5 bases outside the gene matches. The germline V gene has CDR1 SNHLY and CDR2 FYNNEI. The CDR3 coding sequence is TGTGCCAGCAGGTTGGGACAGAACAATCAGCCCCAGCATTTT. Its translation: CASRLGQNNQPQHF.

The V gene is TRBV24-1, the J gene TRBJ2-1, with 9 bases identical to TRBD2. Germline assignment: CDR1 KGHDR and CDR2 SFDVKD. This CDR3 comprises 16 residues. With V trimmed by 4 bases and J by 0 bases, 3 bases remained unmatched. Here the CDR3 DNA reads TGTGCCACCAGTGAGCTAGCGGGGAGCTCCTACAATGAGCAGTTCTTC. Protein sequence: CATSELAGSSYNEQFF.

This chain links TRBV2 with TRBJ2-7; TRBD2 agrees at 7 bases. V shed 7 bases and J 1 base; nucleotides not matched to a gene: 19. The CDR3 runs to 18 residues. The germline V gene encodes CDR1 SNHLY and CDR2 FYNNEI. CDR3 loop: CASNPLGLAEIVSYEQYF. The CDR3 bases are TGTGCCAGCAATCCTCTCGGTCTAGCGGAAATTGTTTCCTACGAGCAGTACTTC.

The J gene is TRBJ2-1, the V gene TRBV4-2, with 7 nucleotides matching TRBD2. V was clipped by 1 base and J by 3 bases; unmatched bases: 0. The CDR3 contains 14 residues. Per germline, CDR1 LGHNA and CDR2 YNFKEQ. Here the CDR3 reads CASSQGGSYNEQFF. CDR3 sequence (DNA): TGTGCCAGCAGCCAAGGCGGGAGCTACAATGAGCAGTTCTTC.